A selection of T cell receptor beta chains follows, all from one sample in a study of blood T cells in healthy people across ages. TCRdb processed the 5' RACE reads anew with MiXCR; each CDR3 protein has one entry. In the table there are 700,000 to 900,000 distinct CDR3 sequences, more than 25% of which are singletons. This sample was shared with a second study, whose subject was T cells of mothers and their children.

The sequencing input was blood. These receptors all stem from a boy aged 5-17 years in good health. CDR3s include the opening cysteine and the closing phenylalanine or tryptophan. The D gene is left open where the match is weak. Rows give clone size only sometimes, using once, few, many, or a class for an expanded clone.

j_call: TRBJ2-2; clone_size: few; v_call: TRBV20-1; d_call: .; cdr3_nt: TGCAGTGCTAGCCATAGCGGGAACACCGGGGAGCTGTTTTTT; cdr3_aa: CSASHSGNTGELFF
j_call: TRBJ2-1; clone_size: .; v_call: TRBV30; d_call: TRBD2; cdr3_nt: TGCGCCTGGAATCCGGGAGGGCCAGTCTACAATGAGCAGTTCTTC; cdr3_aa: CAWNPGGPVYNEQFF
j_call: TRBJ1-2; clone_size: .; v_call: TRBV20-1; d_call: .; cdr3_nt: TGCAGTGCTAGTGTGAGCCAGGCGTATGGCTACACCTTC; cdr3_aa: CSASVSQAYGYTF
j_call: TRBJ2-2; clone_size: few; v_call: TRBV7-2; d_call: .; cdr3_nt: TGTGCCAGCAGCTTGCGGGGGCCGGTCGCCGGGGAGCTGTTTTTT; cdr3_aa: CASSLRGPVAGELFF
j_call: TRBJ2-3; clone_size: .; v_call: TRBV10-3; d_call: TRBD2; cdr3_nt: TGTGCCATCAGTGAGCCGGGAGGGCCGGGAGATACGCAGTATTTT; cdr3_aa: CAISEPGGPGDTQYF
j_call: TRBJ1-1; clone_size: .; v_call: TRBV19; d_call: .; cdr3_nt: TGTGCCAGTAGTATTGGCCGGTACAGGGACATGAACACTGAAGCTTTCTTT; cdr3_aa: CASSIGRYRDMNTEAFF
j_call: TRBJ2-2; clone_size: .; v_call: TRBV29-1; d_call: TRBD2; cdr3_nt: TGCAGCGTTGAGGAACGGACTAGCGGCGCCGGGGAGCTGTTTTTT; cdr3_aa: CSVEERTSGAGELFF
j_call: TRBJ2-1; clone_size: .; v_call: TRBV7-9; d_call: .; cdr3_nt: TGTGCCAGCAGCTTACCCCGGACGGTGAATGAGCAGTTCTTC; cdr3_aa: CASSLPRTVNEQFF
j_call: TRBJ2-3; clone_size: many; v_call: TRBV20-1; d_call: .; cdr3_nt: TGCAGTGCTAGTGAGACCGGGACCACGATCTCAGATACGCAGTATTTT; cdr3_aa: CSASETGTTISDTQYF
j_call: TRBJ1-1; clone_size: .; v_call: TRBV7-8; d_call: TRBD1; cdr3_nt: TGTGCCAGCAGTTTAATAGGACGGACAGGGGGTATTCCTGAAGCTTTCTTT; cdr3_aa: CASSLIGRTGGIPEAFF
j_call: TRBJ2-1; clone_size: few; v_call: TRBV30; d_call: .; cdr3_nt: TGTGCCTGGAGTAACGGAGAGAACAATGAGCAGTTCTTC; cdr3_aa: CAWSNGENNEQFF
j_call: TRBJ2-7; clone_size: .; v_call: TRBV7-2; d_call: TRBD2; cdr3_nt: TGTGCCAGCAGTTCCGGGACTAGCGGGCCCTTTACCTACGAGCAGTACTTC; cdr3_aa: CASSSGTSGPFTYEQYF
j_call: TRBJ1-2; clone_size: .; v_call: TRBV7-2; d_call: .; cdr3_nt: TGTGCCAGCAGCCCCAGGGTTTCGAGCGGCTACACCTTC; cdr3_aa: CASSPRVSSGYTF
j_call: TRBJ2-5; clone_size: .; v_call: TRBV2; d_call: .; cdr3_nt: TGTGCCAGCAGTGAGCGGGTCTTTGAGACCCAGTACTTC; cdr3_aa: CASSERVFETQYF
j_call: TRBJ2-5; clone_size: .; v_call: TRBV13; d_call: .; cdr3_nt: TGTGCCAGCAGACGTCTCCCTCTTCCGGGCCCCGGAGGGGAGACCCAGTACTTC; cdr3_aa: CASRRLPLPGPGGETQYF
j_call: TRBJ1-2; clone_size: .; v_call: TRBV12-3/TRBV12-4; d_call: TRBD1; cdr3_nt: TGTGCCAGCAGTTTATGGAAGACAGGGAGGGACTATGGCTACACCTTC; cdr3_aa: CASSLWKTGRDYGYTF
j_call: TRBJ2-7; clone_size: few; v_call: TRBV4-1; d_call: .; cdr3_nt: TGCGCCAGCAGTCGGAGACAGGACTACGAGCAGTACTTC; cdr3_aa: CASSRRQDYEQYF
j_call: TRBJ2-5; clone_size: .; v_call: TRBV12-3/TRBV12-4; d_call: .; cdr3_nt: TGTGCCAGCAGTTTAGCCTTGGCGGGGGCCAGGGAGACCCAGTACTTC; cdr3_aa: CASSLALAGARETQYF
j_call: TRBJ1-2; clone_size: few; v_call: TRBV29-1; d_call: .; cdr3_nt: TGCAGCGTTGAAGATCTGGCAGGTTATGGCTACACCTTC; cdr3_aa: CSVEDLAGYGYTF
j_call: TRBJ2-7; clone_size: few; v_call: TRBV6-5; d_call: .; cdr3_nt: TGTGCCAGCAGTTACTCGTATCGACAGCCCGCCTACGAGCAGTACTTC; cdr3_aa: CASSYSYRQPAYEQYF
j_call: TRBJ2-6; clone_size: .; v_call: TRBV27; d_call: TRBD2; cdr3_nt: TGTGCAATGGGGGGGATTAGCTCTGGGGCCAACGTCCTGACTTTC; cdr3_aa: CAMGGISSGANVLTF
j_call: TRBJ1-2; clone_size: few; v_call: TRBV19; d_call: .; cdr3_nt: TGTGCCAGCAAAGGGGAGGGCTACACCTTC; cdr3_aa: CASKGEGYTF
j_call: TRBJ1-1; clone_size: .; v_call: TRBV6-5; d_call: TRBD1; cdr3_nt: TGTGCCAGCAACCAGGGGGCTGAAGCTTTCTTT; cdr3_aa: CASNQGAEAFF
j_call: TRBJ1-1; clone_size: .; v_call: TRBV7-6; d_call: .; cdr3_nt: TGTGCCAGCAGCTTAGGTGTGGGGACTGAAGCTTTCTTT; cdr3_aa: CASSLGVGTEAFF
j_call: TRBJ2-4; clone_size: .; v_call: TRBV28; d_call: TRBD1; cdr3_nt: TGTGCCAGCAGGAGGACGACAGGGAATCGAAACATTCAGTACTTC; cdr3_aa: CASRRTTGNRNIQYF
j_call: TRBJ2-5; clone_size: many; v_call: TRBV20-1; d_call: TRBD2; cdr3_nt: TGCAGTGCTAGGGTAGCGGGGGACCCGGGGACCCAGTACTTC; cdr3_aa: CSARVAGDPGTQYF
j_call: TRBJ2-1; clone_size: few; v_call: TRBV20-1; d_call: .; cdr3_nt: TGCAGTGCTAGAGTAGCCAGGGCGGGAAATGAGCAGTTCTTC; cdr3_aa: CSARVARAGNEQFF
j_call: TRBJ1-6; clone_size: few; v_call: TRBV28; d_call: .; cdr3_nt: TGTGCCAGCAGTTCCCTACGGGGACCCCTCCACTTT; cdr3_aa: CASSSLRGPLHF
j_call: TRBJ2-7; clone_size: many; v_call: TRBV29-1; d_call: .; cdr3_nt: TGCAGCGTTCAACCTTCCCCGGGGTCCGGCGAGCAGTACTTC; cdr3_aa: CSVQPSPGSGEQYF
j_call: TRBJ2-1; clone_size: .; v_call: TRBV6-4; d_call: TRBD1; cdr3_nt: TGTGCCAGCAGCGAGGACAGGGACAATGAGCAGTTCTTC; cdr3_aa: CASSEDRDNEQFF
j_call: TRBJ1-1; clone_size: .; v_call: TRBV4-2; d_call: TRBD1; cdr3_nt: TGTGCCAGCAGCCGACCGGGACAGGGTACTGAAGCTTTCTTT; cdr3_aa: CASSRPGQGTEAFF
j_call: TRBJ2-1; clone_size: .; v_call: TRBV4-1; d_call: TRBD2; cdr3_nt: TGCGCCAGCCAGACTAGCGGGGGCCTCAATGAGCAGTTCTTC; cdr3_aa: CASQTSGGLNEQFF
j_call: TRBJ2-5; clone_size: few; v_call: TRBV11-2; d_call: TRBD1; cdr3_nt: TGTGCCAGCAGCTGGACAGGGAAGGAAGAGACCCAGTACTTC; cdr3_aa: CASSWTGKEETQYF
j_call: TRBJ2-5; clone_size: few; v_call: TRBV9; d_call: TRBD2; cdr3_nt: TGTGCCAGCAGCGTAACTAGCGGGGCGGAGACCCAGTACTTC; cdr3_aa: CASSVTSGAETQYF
j_call: TRBJ1-2; clone_size: few; v_call: TRBV19; d_call: .; cdr3_nt: TGTGCCAGTAGTATGAAGCCGGACTATGGCTACACCTTC; cdr3_aa: CASSMKPDYGYTF
j_call: TRBJ2-7; clone_size: .; v_call: TRBV12-3/TRBV12-4; d_call: TRBD1; cdr3_nt: TGTGCCAGCAGTTGGGACAGAGTAAACTACGAGCAGTACTTC; cdr3_aa: CASSWDRVNYEQYF
j_call: TRBJ2-7; clone_size: .; v_call: TRBV20-1; d_call: TRBD2; cdr3_nt: TGCAGTGCTCGCAGCTTAGCGGGGGACGAGCAGTACTTC; cdr3_aa: CSARSLAGDEQYF
j_call: TRBJ1-1; clone_size: .; v_call: TRBV20-1; d_call: .; cdr3_nt: TGCAGTGCTACCCGGACGGTCCTCCCGGGCTCTGAAGCTTTCTTT; cdr3_aa: CSATRTVLPGSEAFF
j_call: TRBJ2-3; clone_size: .; v_call: TRBV18; d_call: TRBD1; cdr3_nt: TGTGCCAGCTCACCAAAAGAGGACAGGGGCACAGATACGCAGTATTTT; cdr3_aa: CASSPKEDRGTDTQYF